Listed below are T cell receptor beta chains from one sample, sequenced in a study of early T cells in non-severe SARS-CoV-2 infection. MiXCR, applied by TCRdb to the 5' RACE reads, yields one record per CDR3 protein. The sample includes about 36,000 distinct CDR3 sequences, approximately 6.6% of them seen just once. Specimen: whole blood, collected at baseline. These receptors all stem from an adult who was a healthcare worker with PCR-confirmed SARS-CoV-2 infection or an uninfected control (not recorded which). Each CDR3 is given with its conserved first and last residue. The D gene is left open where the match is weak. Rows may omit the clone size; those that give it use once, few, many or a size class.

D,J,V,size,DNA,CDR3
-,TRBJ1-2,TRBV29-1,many,TGCAGCGTTGAATCGGGCAATTATGGCTACACCTTC,CSVESGNYGYTF
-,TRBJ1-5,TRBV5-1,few,TGCGCCAGCAGCTTGGAAGGGATGGGCAATCAGCCCCAGCATTTT,CASSLEGMGNQPQHF
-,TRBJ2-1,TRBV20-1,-,TGCAGTGCGGCCCTCGGAGCGGGTGTAGTCAATGAGCAGTTCTTC,CSAALGAGVVNEQFF
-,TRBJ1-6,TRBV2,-,TGTGCCAGCAGCAAGGAGAGCTCCTATAATTCACCCCTCCACTTT,CASSKESSYNSPLHF
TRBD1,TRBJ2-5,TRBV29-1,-,TGCAGCGTCCTCCCAGGGGGCAGGGGAGAGACCCAGTACTTC,CSVLPGGRGETQYF
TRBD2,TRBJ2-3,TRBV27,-,TGTGCCAGCAGTTCCACCGGGACTAGCGGGGCCATCACAGATACGCAGTATTTT,CASSSTGTSGAITDTQYF
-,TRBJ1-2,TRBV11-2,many,TGTGCCAGCAGCTTATCTGGAGCTTATGGCTACACCTTC,CASSLSGAYGYTF
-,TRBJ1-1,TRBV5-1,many,TGCGCCAGCAGCTTGGTAGGCAGAAGCAACACTGAAGCTTTCTTT,CASSLVGRSNTEAFF
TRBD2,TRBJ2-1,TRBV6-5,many,TGTGCCAGCAGTTACTCGATTAGCGGGAGGGTTCGGGATGAGCAGTTCTTC,CASSYSISGRVRDEQFF
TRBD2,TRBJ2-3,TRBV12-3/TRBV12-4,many,TGTGCCAGCGGACAGAAAATCGGGGGACTAGCGGTAACAGATACGCAGTATTTT,CASGQKIGGLAVTDTQYF
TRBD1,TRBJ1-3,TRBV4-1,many,TGCGCCAGCAGCCAAGTCAGGGGACAGCGAAACACCATATATTTT,CASSQVRGQRNTIYF
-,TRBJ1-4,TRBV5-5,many,TGTGCCAGCAGCTTAACTAATGAAAAACTGTTTTTT,CASSLTNEKLFF
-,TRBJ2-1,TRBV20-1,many,TGCAGTGCTAGAGATGTAAGGACGGCTTACAATGAGCAGTTCTTC,CSARDVRTAYNEQFF
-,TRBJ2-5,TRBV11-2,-,TGTGCCAGCAGCAGGGTTCGCCAAGAGACCCAGTACTTC,CASSRVRQETQYF